This TCR beta chain was identified during a study of T cell changes during pregnancy in multiple sclerosis. The germline V gene has CDR1 SQVTM and CDR2 ANQGSEA. The CDR3 runs 13 residues. V trimming: 7 bases; J trimming: 6 bases; junction bases outside the gene matches: 6. This clone came up a few times. Produced via immunoSEQ multiplex PCR; TCRdb's table is partial and in-frame only. The data hold around 40,000 clones, with around 90% observed a single time. Specimen: CD8+ T cells from peripheral blood mononuclear cells, collected in the third trimester of pregnancy. The rearrangement uses TRBV29-1 and TRBJ2-7; 13 bases fit TRBD2. This receptor was obtained from a female donor with multiple sclerosis, enrolled in a pregnancy study. The CDR3 DNA is TGCAGCGGTCGGACTAGCGGGGGAATCGAGCAGTACTTC. Protein sequence: CSGRTSGGIEQYF.